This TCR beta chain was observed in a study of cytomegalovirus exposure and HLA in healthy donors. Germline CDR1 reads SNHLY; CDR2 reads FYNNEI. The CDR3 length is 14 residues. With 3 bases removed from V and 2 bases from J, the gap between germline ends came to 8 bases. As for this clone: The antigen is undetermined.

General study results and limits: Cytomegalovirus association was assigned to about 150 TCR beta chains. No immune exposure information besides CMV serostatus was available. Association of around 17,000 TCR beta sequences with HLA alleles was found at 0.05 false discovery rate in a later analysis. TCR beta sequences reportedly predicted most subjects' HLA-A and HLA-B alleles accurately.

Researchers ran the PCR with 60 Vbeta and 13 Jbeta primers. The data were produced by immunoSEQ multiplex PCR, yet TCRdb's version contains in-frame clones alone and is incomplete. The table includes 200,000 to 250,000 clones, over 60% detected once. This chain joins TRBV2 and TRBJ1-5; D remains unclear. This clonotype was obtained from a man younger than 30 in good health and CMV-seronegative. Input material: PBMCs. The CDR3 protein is CASSDSLGNQPQHF. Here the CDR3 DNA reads TGTGCCAGCAGTGACTCCCTAGGCAATCAGCCCCAGCATTTT. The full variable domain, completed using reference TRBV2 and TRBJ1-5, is EPEVTQTPSHQVTQMGQEVILRCVPISNHLYFYWYRQILGQKVEFLVSFYNNEISEKSEIFDDQFSVERPDGSNFTLKIRSTKLEDSAMYFCASSDSLGNQPQHFGDGTRLSIL.